The present T cell receptor (beta chain) was sequenced within a study of cytomegalovirus exposure and HLA in healthy donors. Findings and limits, study-wide: Donors were assumed by presence/absence analyses to have roughly uniform sequencing depth. Researchers reported in a later analysis that a missense DCLRE1C variant was tied to TCR beta V- and J-gene trimming. With high specificity and sensitivity, the classifier reportedly diagnosed cytomegalovirus status. Common viral pathogens seemed to be connected with several of the most significant clusters, according to a later analysis.

To note about this clone: The antigen is unknown.

CDR1 is MNHEY and CDR2 is SMNVEV in the germline V gene (reference sequence). V lost 8 bases, J lost 3 bases, and 10 bases lay in between. The CDR3 has 12 residues. PCR involved 60 Vbeta and 13 Jbeta primers. Sequencing was performed with immunoSEQ multiplex PCR; in TCRdb, only in-frame clones are kept and a portion is missing. The sample contains about 98,000 clones, 70% of which appear only once. This chain uses TRBV27 with TRBJ1-2; unclear D gene. This TCR came from a man aged 50-60 years in good health and CMV-seronegative. The sample consisted of PBMCs. The DNA of the CDR3 is TGTGCCAGCGGGTACAGAGACTATGGCTACACCTTC. The encoded protein is CASGYRDYGYTF.